The 5 T cell receptor beta chains below all came from one sample that was sequenced in a study of T cells after posttransplantation cyclophosphamide. The protocol was immunoSEQ multiplex PCR, while the TCRdb copy is restricted to in-frame clones and leaves out a portion. The profile covers approximately 2,000 clones, with 94% appearing a single time and 1.4% taken by the ten largest. Sequencing was carried out using naive CD8+ T cells sorted from PBMCs. Source of these receptors: a woman aged 55-70 years in good health, CMV-negative, and a related stem cell transplant donor.

This clone was seen a single time. The chain joins TRBV13 to TRBJ1-2; TRBD1 is a possible D gene (6 bases). V dropped 5 bases and J dropped 2 bases, with 15 bases sitting between them. Looked up from germline, CDR1 is PRHDT and CDR2 is FYEKMQ (reference sequence). The CDR3 totals 15 residues. CDR3 nucleotide sequence: TGTGCCAGCAGCAGTCAGGGGTGGGGGAACTATGGCTACACCTTC. Translation: CASSSQGWGNYGYTF.

The rearrangement joins TRBV30 to TRBJ2-7, with 7 bases identical to TRBD1. Germline V gives CDR1 GTSNPN, CDR2 SVGIG (reference sequence). This CDR3 is 12 amino acids long. Trimming at V came to 4 bases and at J to 7 bases, leaving 7 bases not matched to a gene. The CDR3 reads CAWTQGSGEQYF. The CDR3 DNA reads TGTGCCTGGACACAGGGGTCGGGTGAGCAGTACTTC.

In its sample, this clone was seen once. This sequence joins TRBV7-8 and TRBJ2-2; 10 bases line up with TRBD2. Losses at the gene ends were 4 bases for V and 6 bases for J; bases not matched to a gene: 11. CDR1 is SGHVS, CDR2 FQNEAQ, per germline. The CDR3 contains 17 residues. The CDR3: CASSYPGGLASPGELFF. The CDR3, as DNA: TGTGCCAGCAGCTATCCCGGGGGACTAGCGTCCCCCGGGGAGCTGTTTTTT.

The V and J genes are TRBV5-5 and TRBJ2-2; 8 bases match TRBD2. V was pared by 4 bases and J by 1 base, with 12 bases of the junction left unmatched. CDR1 is SGHKS and CDR2 is YYEKEE in the germline V gene (reference sequence). This CDR3 has 18 amino acids. CDR3 sequence: CASSSSLSGVRNTGELFF. For the CDR3, the DNA is TGTGCCAGCAGCAGCTCCCTTAGCGGGGTCAGGAACACCGGGGAGCTGTTTTTT.

This clone was seen once. This chain joins TRBV7-9 and TRBJ2-5, with D hard to call. Trimming cost V 1 base and J 5 bases, with 8 bases left between them. Germline V gives CDR1 SEHNR, CDR2 FQNEAQ (reference sequence). The CDR3 loop spans 13 amino acids. For the CDR3, the DNA is TGTGCCAGCAGCTTAGGCCTGAGCGAGACCCAGTACTTC. It yields the protein CASSLGLSETQYF.